Shown below are 14 T cell receptor beta chains from a single sample sequenced in a study of CD8 T cells in ankylosing spondylitis. TCRdb called the 5' RACE reads again in MiXCR, with one record for every CDR3 protein. Altogether approximately 140,000 distinct CDR3 sequences are present, under 55% being singletons, with the ten largest covering around 15%. The source material was synovial fluid, either unsorted or a sorted T cell fraction (not recorded which). The receptor set was obtained from a male donor with ankylosing spondylitis.

This clonotype was detected only a few times. J is TRBJ2-7 and V is TRBV10-3, with D possibly TRBD1 on 8 matching bases. The ends were cut back, 10 bases at V and 3 bases at J, with 16 bases in the middle. The germline gives CDR1 ENHRY, CDR2 SYGVKD. CDR3 length: 13 residues. CDR3 region: CATEQGGSYEQYF. Here the CDR3 DNA reads TGTGCCACGGAACAGGGGGGGAGCTACGAGCAGTACTTC.

This clonotype was counted many times. This chain joins TRBV7-2 and TRBJ2-7; D gene ambiguous. There are 15 residues in the CDR3. Germline CDR1 SGHTA, CDR2 FQGNSA. V gave up 5 bases and J gave up 2 bases, with 16 bases separating them. In DNA, the CDR3 is TGTGCCAGCAGCGTTCAGTCCACTATCCCCTACGAGCAGTACTTC. This encodes CASSVQSTIPYEQYF.

This clonotype was detected a few times. V and J are TRBV4-1 and TRBJ2-7; 9 nucleotides line up with TRBD1. Germline trimming cut 3 bases from V and 6 bases from J; bases unmatched to any gene: 6. The CDR3 covers 14 residues. Germline V CDR1 and CDR2: MGHRA, YSYEKL. The CDR3 bases are TGCGCCAGCAGCCACCCGGGACAGGGCGTCGAGCAGTACTTC. Its translation is CASSHPGQGVEQYF.

The rearrangement links TRBV18 to TRBJ1-1, with TRBD1 matching over 7 bases. The CDR3 length is 14 residues. Unmatched junction bases numbered 9, after V lost 6 bases and J lost 5 bases. Germline CDR1 is KGHSH and CDR2 is LQKENI. The CDR3 reads CASSLRQGRTEAFF. For the CDR3, the DNA is TGTGCCAGCTCTCTCAGACAGGGTCGAACTGAAGCTTTCTTT.

The chain carries TRBV24-1 and TRBJ2-3, with TRBD2 as a possible D gene (5 bases). Germline V gene data show CDR1 as KGHDR and CDR2 as SFDVKD. Trimming cost V 7 bases and J 4 bases, with 14 bases left between them. The CDR3 covers 14 residues. This CDR3 is CATRGAGEPDTQYF. The CDR3, as DNA: TGTGCCACCAGGGGAGCAGGAGAACCAGATACGCAGTATTTT.

The chain couples TRBV6-4 to TRBJ2-2, with unresolved D. Trimming took 2 bases from V and 6 from J, leaving 7 bases between them. This CDR3 has 13 amino acids. Germline V CDR1 and CDR2: MRHNA, SNTAGT. CDR3 sequence: CASSDRTAGELFF. The CDR3 nucleotides read TGTGCCAGCAGTGACCGGACGGCCGGGGAGCTGTTTTTT.

V usage is TRBV27 and J usage is TRBJ1-5; D gene ambiguous. CDR3 size: 15 residues. The ends were cut back, 6 bases at V and 4 bases at J, with 16 bases in the middle. Germline loops: CDR1 MNHEY, CDR2 SMNVEV (reference sequence). CDR3 residues: CASSQIWGVNQPQHF. For the CDR3, the DNA is TGTGCCAGCAGCCAAATATGGGGTGTAAATCAGCCCCAGCATTTT.

For the CDR3, the DNA is TGTGCCAGCAGCTTAGGTTACAGCCACGAGCAGTACTTC. The encoded protein is CASSLGYSHEQYF. The chain employs TRBV7-6 and TRBJ2-7, with D unclear. Looked up from germline, CDR1 is SGHVS and CDR2 is FNYEAQ. V was shortened by 1 base and J by 5 bases, with 9 bases between the two germline ends. The CDR3 runs to 13 residues.

The CDR3 DNA is TGTGCCAGCAGTTCGGAACTACGGGGTAGGGGGGAGCAGTTCTTC. Its protein is CASSSELRGRGEQFF. The chain links TRBV27 to TRBJ2-1, with a weak D call TRBD1 (6 bases). Per the germline V gene, CDR1 is MNHEY and CDR2 is SMNVEV (reference sequence). The ends were cut back, 4 bases at V and 10 bases at J, with 20 bases in the middle. The CDR3 loop spans 15 amino acids.

This clonotype was counted a few times. The chain joins TRBV4-1 to TRBJ1-5; the D gene is possibly TRBD1 (6 bases). Per germline, CDR1 MGHRA and CDR2 YSYEKL. V shed 0 bases and J shed 7 bases, with 19 bases lying between them. The CDR3 extends over 17 amino acids. DNA of the CDR3: TGCGCCAGCAGCCAAGAAGGGGGGGTTACCTCCAGCCAGCCCCAGCATTTT. This sequence encodes CASSQEGGVTSSQPQHF.

The rearrangement uses TRBV27 and TRBJ2-7, with TRBD2 as a possible D gene (5 bases). CDR1 is MNHEY, CDR2 SMNVEV, per germline (reference sequence). With 3 bases removed from V and 0 bases from J, the gap between germline ends came to 9 bases. The CDR3 has 14 residues. CDR3 sequence (DNA): TGTGCCAGCAGTTTCTCCGCGGGCTCCTACGAGCAGTACTTC. Residues: CASSFSAGSYEQYF.

This chain uses TRBV24-1 with TRBJ2-5, with 9 bases matching TRBD1. CDR1 KGHDR and CDR2 SFDVKD come from the germline V gene. With 4 bases clipped from V and 3 bases from J, the junction kept 5 bases outside the gene matches. This CDR3 spans 15 amino acids. This chain's CDR3 is CATSEADRGKETQYF. CDR3 nucleotide sequence: TGTGCCACCAGTGAAGCGGACAGGGGTAAAGAGACCCAGTACTTC.

The rearrangement links TRBV7-3 to TRBJ2-2; D perhaps matches TRBD2 (6 bases). Germline assignment: CDR1 SGHTA and CDR2 FQGTGA. The V end was cut by 1 base, the J end by 3 bases, with 12 bases between. The CDR3 length is 16 residues. The CDR3: CASSLIGEADTGELFF. The CDR3 nucleotides are TGTGCCAGCAGCTTAATCGGGGAGGCCGACACCGGGGAGCTGTTTTTT.

This clonotype showed up many times. This chain links TRBV12-3 or TRBV12-4 with TRBJ2-2, with 7 bases that match TRBD2. This CDR3 is 18 amino acids long. Germline trimming cut 1 base from V and 0 bases from J; bases unmatched to any gene: 8. The CDR3 DNA is TGTGCCAGCAGTTTAGGGCAGGGAGGGAGAGCGAACACCGGGGAGCTGTTTTTT. Translated: CASSLGQGGRANTGELFF.